This T cell receptor (beta chain) is from a study of T cell responses to AZD1222 COVID-19 vaccine. This CDR3 is 17 amino acids long. Trimming took 3 bases from V and 0 from J, leaving 15 bases between them. Germline V gene lookup returns CDR1 MDHEN and CDR2 SYDVKM. Study-level findings and limits: Spike-specific TCR breadth and depth rose after two AZD1222 doses. Most donors were white British and more were female, and clonal diversity was possibly underestimated. Only six individuals given AZD1222 were seropositive at baseline.

Repertoires were generated with immunoSEQ multiplex PCR, while TCRdb's copy carries only in-frame clones and drops some. The table lists some 170,000 clones, around 90% of them singletons. This clone was counted a few times. Antigen specificity is unknown. This receptor was identified in an adult in good health. This rearrangement joins TRBV28 to TRBJ2-1; D call uncertain. This material consisted of peripheral blood, taken on day 0 of AZD1222 vaccination. This CDR3 reads CASSLQAPLSSYNEQFF. The CDR3 DNA reads as TGTGCCAGCAGTTTGCAGGCGCCTCTAAGCTCCTACAATGAGCAGTTCTTC. The entire variable domain, with the rest obtained from reference TRBV28 and TRBJ2-1, is as follows: DVKVTQSSRYLVKRTGEKVFLECVQDMDHENMFWYRQDPGLGLRLIYFSYDVKMKEKGDIPEGYSVSREKKERFSLILESASTNQTSMYLCASSLQAPLSSYNEQFFGPGTRLTVL.